One sample yielded the 32 T cell receptor beta chains listed below, sequenced in a study of CD8+CD57+ T cells in acquired aplastic anemia. TCR beta VDJ and CDR3 profiling used genomic DNA as template. MiXCR, applied by TCRdb to the reads, yields one record per CDR3 protein. Among 250,000 to 350,000 distinct CDR3 sequences listed, roughly 50% were seen once. Sequencing input: sorted CD4+, CD8+, or CD8+CD57+ T cells (not recorded which) from PBMCs. The origin of the receptors is a human donor with severe aplastic anemia or a healthy control (not recorded which).

This clonotype was seen at least ten times. This chain uses TRBV29-1 with TRBJ1-1; D is unclear. V lost 7 bases, J lost 1 base, and 10 bases lay in between. From germline, CDR1 is SQVTM and CDR2 ANQGSEA. The CDR3 has 12 residues. The CDR3 here is CSALKPNTEAFF. Here the CDR3 DNA reads TGCAGCGCTCTGAAGCCGAACACTGAAGCTTTCTTT.

V is TRBV14 and J is TRBJ2-1; TRBD2 matches 10 bases. V lost 4 bases and J lost 9; bases outside the gene matches: 12. Per germline, CDR1 SGHDN and CDR2 FVKESK. The CDR3 is 16 amino acids. The CDR3 region is CASSPRGAGGVGEQFF. CDR3 DNA: TGTGCCAGCAGCCCCCGTGGAGCGGGAGGGGTAGGTGAGCAGTTCTTC. Full variable domain (outside the CDR3, taken from reference TRBV14 and TRBJ2-1): EAGVTQFPSHSVIEKGQTVTLRCDPISGHDNLYWYRRVMGKEIKFLLHFVKESKQDESGMPNNRFLAERTGGTYSTLKVQPAELEDSGVYFCASSPRGAGGVGEQFFGPGTRLTVL.

The V gene is TRBV9, the J gene TRBJ2-7, with 12 positions matching TRBD2. With 3 bases clipped from V and 7 bases from J, the junction kept 2 bases outside the gene matches. The CDR3 has 13 residues. Germline-derived CDR1 and CDR2 are SGDLS and YYNGEE. DNA for the CDR3: TGTGCCAGCAGCGAGACTAGCGGGGGTGAGCAGTACTTC. It yields the protein CASSETSGGEQYF.

The chain joins TRBV7-9 to TRBJ1-6; a weak D match, TRBD1 (5 bases). This CDR3 contains 16 residues. Looked up from germline, CDR1 is SEHNR and CDR2 is FQNEAQ (reference sequence). Trimming left V 5 bases short and J 0 bases short, with 11 bases between. Here the CDR3 DNA reads TGTGCCAGCAGCCCCGGGACCCACTCCTATAATTCACCCCTCCACTTT. Its translation is CASSPGTHSYNSPLHF.

Concerning this clonotype itself: The junction departs from germline at one end; a sequencing error may be responsible. The genes are TRBV5-5 and TRBJ1-2, with D possibly TRBD1 on 6 matching bases. Germline-derived CDR1 and CDR2 are SGHKS and YYEKEE (reference sequence). The length of the CDR3 is 12 residues. The CDR3 reads CASSLVQGGYAF. CDR3 nucleotide sequence: TGTGCCAGCAGCTTAGTACAGGGTGGCTACGCCTTC.

The rearrangement uses TRBV11-3 and TRBJ2-5, with no clear D. V gave up 0 bases and J gave up 0 bases, with 14 bases separating them. CDR1 and CDR2 from the germline V gene are SGHNT and YENEEA. CDR3 length: 17 residues. CDR3 DNA sequence: TGTGCCAGCAGCTTAGATTATTCGGAGTGGTACCAAGAGACCCAGTACTTC. Protein product: CASSLDYSEWYQETQYF.

This clonotype has a handful of counts. V gene TRBV15 combines with J gene TRBJ2-5, with 10 bases aligning to TRBD2. This CDR3 has 17 residues. Germline CDR1 and CDR2: LNHNV and YYDKDF (reference sequence). J was trimmed by 4 bases and V by 1 base; bases with no gene match: 9. CDR3 coding DNA: TGTGCCACCAGCAGAGGAGGGCTAGCGGGGGAAGGAGAGACCCAGTACTTC. Translation gives CATSRGGLAGEGETQYF.

This chain connects TRBV7-6 to TRBJ2-1; D ambiguous. The germline V gene has CDR1 SGHVS and CDR2 FNYEAQ. The V end was cut by 0 bases, the J end by 8 bases, with 5 bases between. The CDR3 loop spans 12 amino acids. CDR3 DNA sequence: TGTGCCAGCAGCTTAGCTTGGGATGAGCAGTTCTTC. This gives the protein CASSLAWDEQFF.

This clonotype was recorded a few times. The V call is TRBV19, the J call TRBJ2-3; no reliable D call. The CDR3 loop spans 12 amino acids. V lost 5 bases to trimming and J lost 6 bases, with 9 bases between them. Germline V gene sequence: CDR1 LNHDA, CDR2 SQIVND (reference sequence). The CDR3 region is CASSHNADTQYF. CDR3 nucleotides: TGTGCCAGTAGTCACAACGCGGATACGCAGTATTTT.

This chain joins TRBV5-1 and TRBJ2-2, with D perhaps TRBD1 or TRBD2 (5 bases each). This CDR3 contains 15 residues. Germline V gene lookup returns CDR1 SGHRS and CDR2 YFSETQ. V lost 1 base and J 4 bases, leaving 11 bases between the germline ends. The CDR3 protein is CASSLSGTGTGELFF. Written as DNA, the CDR3 is TGCGCCAGCAGCTTGTCGGGGACCGGCACCGGGGAGCTGTTTTTT.

This clonotype appeared many times. The chain has TRBV19 and TRBJ1-5; 7 bases are shared with TRBD1. The CDR3 contains 17 residues. V was clipped by 5 bases and J by 2 bases; unmatched bases: 12. From germline, CDR1 is LNHDA and CDR2 SQIVND (reference sequence). The DNA for the CDR3 is TGTGCCAGTAGTGTAAGACTGAGACAGGGCGGCAATCAGCCCCAGCATTTT. It is translated as CASSVRLRQGGNQPQHF.

In its sample, this clonotype was seen once. This chain joins TRBV14 and TRBJ2-2; no firm D call. CDR3 size: 12 residues. CDR1 is SGHDN, CDR2 FVKESK, per germline. The V and J ends lost 2 bases and 7 bases respectively, with 5 bases between them. The CDR3: CASSQFHGELFF. In nucleotides, the CDR3 is TGTGCCAGCAGCCAATTCCACGGGGAGCTGTTTTTT. Drawing the rest from reference TRBV14 and TRBJ2-2, the complete variable domain is EAGVTQFPSHSVIEKGQTVTLRCDPISGHDNLYWYRRVMGKEIKFLLHFVKESKQDESGMPNNRFLAERTGGTYSTLKVQPAELEDSGVYFCASSQFHGELFFGEGSRLTVL.

This clonotype was picked up many times. CDR3 region: CASSSRDSPASEAFF. Here the CDR3 DNA reads TGTGCCAGTAGCAGCCGGGACAGCCCGGCATCTGAAGCTTTCTTT. The chain has TRBV19 and TRBJ1-1, with 7 bases aligning to TRBD1. The V gene's germline CDR1 is LNHDA and CDR2 SQIVND (reference sequence). The CDR3 has 15 residues. With V trimmed by 6 bases and J by 6 bases, 13 bases remained unmatched.

The chain is built from TRBV10-2 and TRBJ1-2; no clear D. The ends were cut back, 3 bases at V and 0 bases at J, with 8 bases in the middle. The CDR3 runs to 14 residues. Germline V gene sequence: CDR1 WSHSY, CDR2 SAAADI. The CDR3 DNA reads as TGCGCCAGCAGTGAACAAGAAGCTAACTATGGCTACACCTTC. Amino acid sequence: CASSEQEANYGYTF.

This chain's CDR3 is CASGRDPSYEQYF. CDR3 bases: TGTGCCAGCGGACGAGACCCTTCCTACGAGCAGTACTTC. The chain couples TRBV6-1 to TRBJ2-7; D unclear. Germline lookup yields CDR1 MNHNS and CDR2 SASEGT. Trimming stripped 8 bases from V and 1 base from J, with 12 bases between. CDR3 length equals 13 residues.

This clonotype was detected many times. CDR3 sequence (DNA): TGTGCCAGCAGCTCGGGACGGCTTAATGAAAAACTGTTTTTT. This gives the protein CASSSGRLNEKLFF. V gene TRBV7-8 combines with J gene TRBJ1-4; the D gene is possibly TRBD1 (5 bases). Per the germline V gene, CDR1 is SGHVS and CDR2 is FQNEAQ. V shed 4 bases and J shed 4 bases, with 10 bases lying between them. The CDR3 has 14 amino acids.

This clonotype was counted only a few times. V is TRBV2 and J is TRBJ1-1, with D uncertain. The CDR3 length is 14 residues. Germline V gene data show CDR1 as SNHLY and CDR2 as FYNNEI. V dropped 1 base and J dropped 2 bases, with 8 bases sitting between them. The CDR3 protein is CASSEGRVNTEAFF. Written as DNA, the CDR3 is TGTGCCAGCAGTGAAGGGCGGGTTAACACTGAAGCTTTCTTT.

In this sample, this clonotype turned up many times. The chain links TRBV29-1 to TRBJ2-1, with TRBD2 matching 12 bases. CDR1 is SQVTM, CDR2 ANQGSEA, per germline. Unmatched junction bases numbered 9, after V lost 7 bases and J lost 5 bases. CDR3 length: 15 residues. The CDR3 nucleotides are TGCAGCGGGGATGCTAGCGGGGGGGCTCACAATGAGCAGTTCTTC. This gives the protein CSGDASGGAHNEQFF.

In this sample, this clonotype turned up many times. The chain combines TRBV9 with TRBJ2-5; D may match TRBD1 or TRBD2 (6 bases each). The CDR3 is 14 residues long. Germline V gene sequence: CDR1 SGDLS, CDR2 YYNGEE. Trimming cost V 6 bases and J 2 bases, with 14 bases left between them. The CDR3 region has the DNA TGTGCCAGCACCCCCCAAGGGGGGCAAGAGACCCAGTACTTC. Translated, it gives CASTPQGGQETQYF.

This clonotype was counted at least ten times. The chain uses TRBV6-5 and TRBJ1-2; tentative D call: TRBD1 (5 bases). V gave up 11 bases and J gave up 0 bases, with 22 bases separating them. The CDR3 runs 16 residues. From germline, CDR1 is MNHEY and CDR2 SVGAGI. The CDR3 DNA is TGTGCCGCAAGGAGGCAGGGCAAGTTAGCTAACTATGGCTACACCTTC. This gives the protein CAARRQGKLANYGYTF.

As regards this clonotype: No conserved phenylalanine or tryptophan is present at the end of the CDR3, so a read error is the likely explanation. V and J are TRBV7-6 and TRBJ2-3; 9 nucleotides align to TRBD2. In germline, CDR1 is SGHVS, CDR2 FNYEAQ. V trimming: 9 bases; J trimming: 4 bases; junction bases outside the gene matches: 11. The CDR3 runs 15 residues. The CDR3 region has the DNA TGTGCCAGTGTGGTAGGACTAGCGATCGCAGATACGCAGTATCTT. As protein: CASVVGLAIADTQYL.

This clonotype has at least ten counts. This chain uses TRBV12-3 or TRBV12-4 with TRBJ1-2; D remains ambiguous. Trimming stripped 3 bases from V and 4 bases from J, with 15 bases between. The length of the CDR3 is 15 residues. The CDR3 is CASSLVRGSIYGYTF. Here the CDR3 DNA reads TGTGCCAGCAGTTTGGTGCGGGGATCCATCTATGGCTACACCTTC.

V gene TRBV10-3 combines with J gene TRBJ2-1; perhaps TRBD2 as D (7 bases). V lost 0 bases and J 7 bases, leaving 16 bases between the germline ends. The CDR3 is made up of 16 amino acids. The germline V gene has CDR1 ENHRY and CDR2 SYGVKD. CDR3 region: CAISESVGGAGNEQFF. The DNA for the CDR3 is TGTGCCATCAGTGAGTCTGTAGGGGGGGCCGGGAATGAGCAGTTCTTC.

The CDR3 region is CASSLRRQNTEAFF. CDR3 DNA: TGTGCCAGCAGCTTAAGGCGGCAGAACACTGAAGCTTTCTTT. The V call is TRBV7-3, the J call TRBJ1-1; no definite D call. Per the germline V gene, CDR1 is SGHTA and CDR2 is FQGTGA. The germline V and J ends were trimmed by 1 base and 1 base, with 7 bases remaining between them. This CDR3 region has 14 residues.

Many counts were recorded for this clonotype. The CDR3 spells CASSPWGGAYEQYF. CDR3 in DNA: TGTGCCAGTAGCCCTTGGGGCGGGGCCTACGAGCAGTACTTC. The chain links TRBV19 to TRBJ2-7, with D possibly being TRBD2 (6 bases). Germline V gene lookup returns CDR1 LNHDA and CDR2 SQIVND (reference sequence). Trimming pared 6 bases from V and 2 bases from J, leaving 14 bases between. This CDR3 is 14 amino acids long. The variable domain in full, with the rest retrieved from reference TRBV19 and TRBJ2-7, is DGGITQSPKYLFRKEGQNVTLSCEQNLNHDAMYWYRQDPGQGLRLIYYSQIVNDFQKGDIAEGYSVSREKKESFPLTVTSAQKNPTAFYLCASSPWGGAYEQYFGPGTRLTVT.

The chain links TRBV29-1 to TRBJ2-1; D tentatively reads TRBD1 or TRBD2 (6 bases each). This CDR3 is 16 amino acids long. V dropped 3 bases and J dropped 4 bases, with 19 bases sitting between them. Germline CDR1 reads SQVTM; CDR2 reads ANQGSEA. This CDR3 reads CSVEGGLESPYNEQFF. In DNA form, the CDR3 reads TGCAGCGTTGAGGGGGGCCTAGAGAGCCCTTACAATGAGCAGTTCTTC.

This clonotype has just a few counts. The chain couples TRBV25-1 to TRBJ1-6; weak D call: TRBD1 (5 bases). CDR1 MGHDK and CDR2 SYGVNS come from the germline V gene. The CDR3 totals 13 residues. Trimming took 9 bases from V and 5 from J, leaving 11 bases between them. The CDR3 DNA reads as TGTGCCAGTTCGGGGACGGATAATTCACCCCTCCACTTT. Translating it yields CASSGTDNSPLHF.

This clonotype was counted ten times or more. The V call is TRBV6-1, the J call TRBJ1-1, with unresolved D. CDR1 and CDR2 from the germline V gene are MNHNS and SASEGT. This CDR3 spans 12 amino acids. Trimming removed 6 bases from V and 1 base from J, with 6 bases in between. Here the CDR3 reads CASRRGNTEAFF. DNA of the CDR3: TGTGCCAGCAGAAGAGGGAACACTGAAGCTTTCTTT.

Comment on this clonotype: A much larger clone lies a single base off, so this may be a read error. The chain links TRBV27 to TRBJ2-1; D is ambiguous. Germline CDR1 MNHEY, CDR2 SMNVEV (reference sequence). CDR3 length equals 14 residues. CDR3 region: CASSLQEQDNEQSF. For the CDR3, the DNA is TGTGCCAGCAGTTTACAGGAGCAAGACAATGAGCAGTCCTTC.

This clonotype has only a few counts. The chain carries TRBV7-6 and TRBJ2-1, with TRBD2 matching over 9 bases. V shed 1 base and J 3 bases; nucleotides not matched to a gene: 10. The CDR3 is 18 residues long. Germline CDR1 reads SGHVS; CDR2 reads FNYEAQ. DNA for the CDR3: TGTGCCAGCAGCTTAGTCCGGGCTAGCGGGGTGATCTACAATGAGCAGTTCTTC. Its protein is CASSLVRASGVIYNEQFF.

The chain joins TRBV7-3 to TRBJ2-5, with D unclear. The V gene lost 5 bases and the J gene lost 4 bases, with 11 bases spanning the gap. Per germline, CDR1 SGHTA and CDR2 FQGTGA. The CDR3 runs 13 residues. The CDR3 bases are TGTGCCAGCAGCCTTAGTCAGCGAGAGACCCAGTACTTC. Translation: CASSLSQRETQYF.

V and J are TRBV7-9 and TRBJ2-7, with a tentative D call TRBD1 (6 bases). The germline CDR1 and CDR2 sequences are SEHNR and FQNEAQ (reference sequence). Trimming left V 1 base short and J 5 bases short, with 12 bases between. The CDR3 length is 14 residues. In DNA, the CDR3 is TGTGCCAGCAGCTTAGGGCAGGGGTTACACGAGCAGTACTTC. This sequence encodes CASSLGQGLHEQYF.